A selection of T cell receptor beta chains follows, all from one sample in a study of cytomegalovirus exposure and HLA in healthy donors. The assay was immunoSEQ multiplex PCR, and TCRdb's table has in-frame clones only and misses some. The table shows fewer than 250,000 clones, with about 79% occurring only once. The sample consisted of PBMCs. Every receptor here comes from a man aged 18-30 years in good health and CMV-seronegative. CDR3s include the opening cysteine and the closing phenylalanine or tryptophan. D genes are given only for firm matches. A row's size may be missing; if present it is once, few, many or a size class.

V	size	J	D	DNA	CDR3
TRBV30	.	TRBJ1-1	TRBD1	TGTGCCTGGAGAGCCGGGGGGACAGGGAACACTGAAGCTTTCTTT	CAWRAGGTGNTEAFF
TRBV9	.	TRBJ2-1	TRBD2	TGTGCCAGCAGCGTAGGAGAGGGAGGGTTTTACAATGAGCAGTTCTTC	CASSVGEGGFYNEQFF
TRBV5-4	once	TRBJ2-4	TRBD1	TGTGCCAGCAGCCTCCGGGACAGTGTGAAAAACATTCAGTACTTC	CASSLRDSVKNIQYF
TRBV9	.	TRBJ2-7	TRBD1	TGTGCCAGCAGCGGAGCAACAGGGGATATCGCCGAGCAGTACTTC	CASSGATGDIAEQYF
TRBV10-3	.	TRBJ1-1	.	TGTGCCATCAGTGACCCACACAAACAGGGACGAGCTTTCTTT	CAISDPHKQGRAFF
TRBV6-1	.	TRBJ2-7	.	TGTGGCAGCAGTGATGACAGCTCCTACGAGCAGTACTTC	CGSSDDSSYEQYF
TRBV18	.	TRBJ1-4	.	TGTGCCAGCTCACCGGGGCTGGACGAGATTGAAAAACTGTTTTTT	CASSPGLDEIEKLFF
TRBV7-2	few	TRBJ1-4	TRBD1	TGTGCCAGCAGCGTACAGGGGGCCGGTGAAAAACTGTTTTTT	CASSVQGAGEKLFF
TRBV7-8	.	TRBJ2-2	.	TGTGCCAGCAACCGGAACGCGGGGCCCAGCACCGGGGAGCTGTTTTTT	CASNRNAGPSTGELFF
TRBV14	.	TRBJ2-2	TRBD2	TGTGCCAGCAGCCTCCTTTCGGGAGGGTACACCGGGGAGCTGTTTTTT	CASSLLSGGYTGELFF
TRBV9	.	TRBJ2-2	TRBD2	TGTGCCAGCAGCGTAGCCGGACTAGCGGGAGTCACCGGGGAGCTGTTTTTT	CASSVAGLAGVTGELFF
TRBV7-2	.	TRBJ2-3	TRBD2	TGTGCCAGCAGCTCCGGATGGCGGGGGGGCACAGATACGCAGTATTTT	CASSSGWRGGTDTQYF
TRBV18	.	TRBJ1-1	.	TGTGCCAGCTCACCTGGCCCACCGGGTCGTTGGGACACTGAAGCTTTCTTT	CASSPGPPGRWDTEAFF
TRBV10-2	few	TRBJ1-1	.	TGCGCCAGCAGTGACCAGGGTGGAACTGAAGCTTTCTTT	CASSDQGGTEAFF